A selection of T cell receptor beta chains follows, all from one sample in a study of blood T cell repertoires in COVID-19. Method: immunoSEQ multiplex PCR; TCRdb's copy keeps in-frame clones and lacks some. Altogether under 250,000 clones are present, 80% to 85% being singletons, with the ten largest covering around 27%. Sequencing used peripheral blood. The receptors derive from a middle-aged man with acute or convalescent COVID-19. The CDR3 runs from the conserved cysteine through the conserved F or W. Fields, in order: J gene, clone size, D gene, V gene, CDR3 protein, CDR3 DNA. D genes are given only for firm matches. Not every row has a clone size; where given, it reads once, few, many or a size class.

TRBJ2-7,NA,TRBD2,TRBV5-6,CASSLGGGRYEQYF,TGTGCCAGCAGCCTGGGCGGCGGGAGGTACGAGCAGTACTTC
TRBJ2-3,once,NA,TRBV6-5,CASSRSITDTQYF,TGTGCCAGCAGTCGGTCAATCACAGATACGCAGTATTTT
TRBJ2-2,NA,NA,TRBV19,CASSIDRRTNTGELFF,TGTGCCAGTAGTATAGATCGCAGGACGAACACCGGGGAGCTGTTTTTT
TRBJ2-3,NA,NA,TRBV27,CASSPEWLADTQYF,TGTGCCAGCAGTCCCGAGTGGTTGGCAGATACGCAGTATTTT
TRBJ2-7,NA,NA,TRBV5-4,CASSTAVGEQYF,TGTGCCAGCAGCACAGCAGTCGGCGAGCAGTACTTC
TRBJ2-3,NA,TRBD1,TRBV29-1,CSVQGSTDTQYF,TGCAGCGTACAGGGGAGCACAGATACGCAGTATTTT
TRBJ1-1,NA,NA,TRBV24-1,CATSDAGAEAFF,TGTGCCACCAGTGATGCGGGCGCTGAAGCTTTCTTT
TRBJ2-7,NA,NA,TRBV19,CASSTLTENYEQYF,TGTGCCAGTAGTACACTGACAGAGAACTACGAGCAGTACTTC
TRBJ1-2,once,NA,TRBV19,CASKSTGSQNYGYTF,TGTGCCAGTAAGAGCACAGGGAGCCAAAACTATGGCTACACCTTC
TRBJ2-7,once,NA,TRBV2,CASSEAGSVTYEQYF,TGTGCCAGCAGTGAAGCTGGCTCCGTAACCTACGAGCAGTACTTC
TRBJ1-1,NA,NA,TRBV11-2,CASSPRRTVSEAFF,TGTGCCAGCAGCCCCCGACGGACTGTTAGCGAAGCTTTCTTT
TRBJ2-5,NA,TRBD2,TRBV9,CASSPRTSGGETQYF,TGTGCCAGCAGCCCCAGGACTAGCGGGGGAGAGACCCAGTACTTC
TRBJ1-6,few,NA,TRBV4-1,CASSQEAPGVNSPLHF,TGCGCCAGCAGCCAAGAAGCCCCAGGGGTTAATTCACCCCTCCACTTT
TRBJ1-2,few,NA,TRBV6-5,CASSRQGYGYTF,TGTGCCAGCAGTCGTCAGGGGTATGGCTACACCTTC
TRBJ2-7,NA,NA,TRBV6-5,CASRKGGGTQYEQYF,TGTGCCAGCAGGAAAGGGGGTGGTACCCAATACGAGCAGTACTTC
TRBJ1-4,few,NA,TRBV3-1/TRBV3-2,CASSQGRGEKLFF,TGTGCCAGCAGCCAAGGGCGAGGAGAAAAACTGTTTTTT
TRBJ1-3,NA,NA,TRBV3-1/TRBV3-2,CASSQGFTAPNTIYF,TGTGCCAGCAGCCAAGGGTTTACAGCCCCAAACACCATATATTTT
TRBJ2-7,NA,TRBD2,TRBV18,CASSPGGSLYEQYF,TGTGCCAGCTCCCCGGGAGGCAGCCTCTACGAGCAGTACTTC
TRBJ2-7,NA,NA,TRBV4-1,CASSHPGPLGGYEQYF,TGCGCCAGCAGCCACCCCGGGCCTCTTGGAGGTTACGAGCAGTACTTC
TRBJ2-3,NA,NA,TRBV18,CASSPGPFAADTQYF,TGTGCCAGCTCACCGGGGCCTTTCGCCGCAGATACGCAGTATTTT
TRBJ1-5,NA,NA,TRBV19,CASSVQSNQPQHF,TGTGCCAGTAGTGTACAGAGCAATCAGCCCCAGCATTTT
TRBJ2-7,NA,TRBD1,TRBV25-1,CASSADWTGSYEQYF,TGTGCCAGCAGTGCAGACTGGACAGGGTCCTACGAGCAGTACTTC
TRBJ1-5,once,TRBD1,TRBV2,CASSRQGGRQPQHF,TGTGCCAGCAGTCGACAGGGTGGCCGTCAGCCCCAGCATTTT
TRBJ1-4,NA,TRBD1,TRBV15,CATSIQGQGAEKLFF,TGTGCCACCAGCATCCAAGGACAGGGGGCAGAAAAACTGTTTTTT
TRBJ2-5,NA,NA,TRBV5-5,CASSAVSEIQETQYF,TGTGCCAGCAGCGCGGTTAGTGAAATCCAAGAGACCCAGTACTTC
TRBJ1-4,NA,NA,TRBV30,CAWSRGTNEKLFF,TGTGCCTGGAGTCGGGGAACCAATGAAAAACTGTTTTTT